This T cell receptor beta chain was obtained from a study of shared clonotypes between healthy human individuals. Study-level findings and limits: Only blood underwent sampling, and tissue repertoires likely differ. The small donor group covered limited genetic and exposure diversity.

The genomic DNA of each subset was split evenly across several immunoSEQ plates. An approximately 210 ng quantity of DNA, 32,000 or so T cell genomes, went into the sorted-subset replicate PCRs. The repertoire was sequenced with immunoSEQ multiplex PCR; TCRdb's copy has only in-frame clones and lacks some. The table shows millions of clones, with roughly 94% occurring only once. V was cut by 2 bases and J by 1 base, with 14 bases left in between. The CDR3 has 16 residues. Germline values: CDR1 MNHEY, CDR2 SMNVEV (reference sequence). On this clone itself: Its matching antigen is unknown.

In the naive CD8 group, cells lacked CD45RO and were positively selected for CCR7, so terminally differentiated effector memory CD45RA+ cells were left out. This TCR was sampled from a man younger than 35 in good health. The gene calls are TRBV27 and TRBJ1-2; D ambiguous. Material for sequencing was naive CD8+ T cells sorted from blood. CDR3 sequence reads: CASSLVGGQDNYGYTF. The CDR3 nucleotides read TGTGCCAGCAGTTTAGTAGGTGGGCAGGATAACTATGGCTACACCTTC.